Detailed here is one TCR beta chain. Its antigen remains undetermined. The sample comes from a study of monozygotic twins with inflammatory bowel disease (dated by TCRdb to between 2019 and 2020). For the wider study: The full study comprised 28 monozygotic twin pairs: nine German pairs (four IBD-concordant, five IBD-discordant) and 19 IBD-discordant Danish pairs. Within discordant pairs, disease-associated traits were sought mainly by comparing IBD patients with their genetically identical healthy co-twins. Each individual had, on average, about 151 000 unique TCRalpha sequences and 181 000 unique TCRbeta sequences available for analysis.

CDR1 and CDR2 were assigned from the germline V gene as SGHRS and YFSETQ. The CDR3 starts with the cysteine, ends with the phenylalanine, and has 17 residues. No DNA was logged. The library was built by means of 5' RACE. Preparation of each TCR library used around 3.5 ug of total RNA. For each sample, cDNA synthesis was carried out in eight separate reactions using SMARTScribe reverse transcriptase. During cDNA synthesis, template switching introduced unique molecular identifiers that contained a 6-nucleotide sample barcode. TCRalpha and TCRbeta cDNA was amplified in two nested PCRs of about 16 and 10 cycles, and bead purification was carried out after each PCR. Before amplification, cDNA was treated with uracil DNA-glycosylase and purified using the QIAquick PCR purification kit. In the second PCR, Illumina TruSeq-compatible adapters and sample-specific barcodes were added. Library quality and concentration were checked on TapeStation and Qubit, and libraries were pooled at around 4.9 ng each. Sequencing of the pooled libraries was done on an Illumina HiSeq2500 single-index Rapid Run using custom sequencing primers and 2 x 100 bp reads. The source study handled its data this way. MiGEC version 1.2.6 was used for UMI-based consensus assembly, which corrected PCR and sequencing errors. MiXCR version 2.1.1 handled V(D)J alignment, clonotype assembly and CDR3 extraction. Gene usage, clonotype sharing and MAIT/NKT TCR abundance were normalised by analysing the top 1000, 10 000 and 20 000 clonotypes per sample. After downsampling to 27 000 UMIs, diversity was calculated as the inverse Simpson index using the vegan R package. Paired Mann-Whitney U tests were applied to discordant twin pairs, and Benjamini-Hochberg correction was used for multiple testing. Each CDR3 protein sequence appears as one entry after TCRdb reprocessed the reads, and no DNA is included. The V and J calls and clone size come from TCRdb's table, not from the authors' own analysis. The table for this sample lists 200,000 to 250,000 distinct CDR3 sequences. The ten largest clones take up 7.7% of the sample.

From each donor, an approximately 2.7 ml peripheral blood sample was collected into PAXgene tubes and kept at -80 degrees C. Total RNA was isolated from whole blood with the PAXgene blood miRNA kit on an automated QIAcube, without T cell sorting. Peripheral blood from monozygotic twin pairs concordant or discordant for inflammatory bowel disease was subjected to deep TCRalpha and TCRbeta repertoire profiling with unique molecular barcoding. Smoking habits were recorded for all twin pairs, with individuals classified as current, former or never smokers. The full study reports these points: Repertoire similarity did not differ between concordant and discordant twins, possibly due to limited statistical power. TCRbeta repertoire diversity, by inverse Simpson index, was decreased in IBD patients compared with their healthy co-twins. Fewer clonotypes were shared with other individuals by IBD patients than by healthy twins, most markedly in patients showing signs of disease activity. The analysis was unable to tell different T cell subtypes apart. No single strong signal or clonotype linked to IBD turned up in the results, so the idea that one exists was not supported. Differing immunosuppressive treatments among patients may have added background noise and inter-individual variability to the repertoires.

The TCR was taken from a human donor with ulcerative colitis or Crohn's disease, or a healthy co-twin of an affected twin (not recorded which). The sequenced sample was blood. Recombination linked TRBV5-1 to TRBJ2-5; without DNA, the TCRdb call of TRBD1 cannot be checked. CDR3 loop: CASNLGFGQYNQETQYF.